Presented here are 11 T cell receptor beta chains from one specimen sequenced in a study of vaccination and CD4 T cells after COVID-19. Their target antigens are unknown. Indicated treatment: approximately 11-day PBMC culture with coronavirus spike peptide pools or control peptides (ViraFEST assay). Sequencing of the DNA from cultured CD4+ T cells was carried out with the Oncomine TCR Beta short-read assay. TCRdb re-called the PCR reads with MiXCR, one entry per CDR3 protein. This repertoire shows 15,000 to 20,000 distinct CDR3 sequences, 45% to 50% found once; its top ten account for around 4.1%. The sequenced sample consisted of CD4+ T cells from blood, cultured in vitro. The receptors here all came from a human donor who had recovered from COVID-19.

The chain couples TRBV28 to TRBJ1-5, with 7 positions matching TRBD1. This CDR3 comprises 16 residues. V shed 2 bases, J shed 6 bases, and the junction held 10 bases outside the gene matches. The germline CDR1 and CDR2 sequences are MDHEN and SYDVKM. CDR3 region: CASSLVSRQGSQPQHF. CDR3 DNA sequence: TGTGCCAGCAGTTTAGTGTCCCGACAGGGCAGTCAGCCCCAGCATTTT.

The rearrangement joins TRBV7-2 to TRBJ2-7; D is undetermined. This CDR3 has 12 residues. The V gene's germline CDR1 is SGHTA and CDR2 FQGNSA. The germline V and J ends were trimmed by 2 bases and 4 bases, with 6 bases remaining between them. CDR3 nucleotide sequence: TGTGCCAGCAGCTTAAATGATTACGAGCAGTACTTC. Translation: CASSLNDYEQYF. Using reference TRBV7-2 and TRBJ2-7 for the parts outside the CDR3, the full variable domain is GAGVSQSPSNKVTEKGKDVELRCDPISGHTALYWYRQSLGQGLEFLIYFQGNSAPDKSGLPSDRFSAERTGGSVSTLTIQRTQQEDSAVYLCASSLNDYEQYFGPGTRLTVT.

This clonotype was seen only a few times. V gene TRBV20-1 combines with J gene TRBJ1-2, with D possibly being TRBD1 (6 bases). The germline V gene has CDR1 DFQATT and CDR2 SNEGSKA (reference sequence). The CDR3 is 14 amino acids. The V end lost 1 base, the J end lost 4 bases, and 13 bases lay between the germline ends. The CDR3 coding sequence is TGCAGTGCTAGAGGCGTGGGGGGCCGCTATGGCTACACCTTC. It yields the protein CSARGVGGRYGYTF.

This chain joins TRBV7-9 and TRBJ2-5, with 8 bases matching TRBD1. CDR1 is SEHNR and CDR2 is FQNEAQ in the germline V gene (reference sequence). V lost 5 bases and J lost 3; bases outside the gene matches: 5. The CDR3 has 14 amino acids. The CDR3 DNA follows: TGTGCCAGCAGCCCCGACAGGGGAAAAGAGACCCAGTACTTC. Translating gives CASSPDRGKETQYF. The whole variable domain, remainder taken from reference TRBV7-9 and TRBJ2-5, is DTGVSQNPRHKITKRGQNVTFRCDPISEHNRLYWYRQTLGQGPEFLTYFQNEAQLEKSRLLSDRFSAERPKGSFSTLEIQRTEQGDSAMYLCASSPDRGKETQYFGPGTRLLVL.

The CDR3 loop is CASSHRASGYNEQFF. Here the CDR3 DNA reads TGTGCCAGCAGTCACCGGGCTAGCGGGTACAATGAGCAGTTCTTC. The chain combines TRBV28 with TRBJ2-1, with 8 bases that match TRBD2. The CDR3 sequence is 15 residues long. Trimming removed 5 bases from V and 4 bases from J; junction bases left unmatched: 7. CDR1 and CDR2 (germline): MDHEN, SYDVKM.

This chain joins TRBV12-3 or TRBV12-4 and TRBJ1-5; D perhaps matches TRBD1 (6 bases). CDR3 length: 13 amino acids. The germline V and J ends were trimmed by 7 bases and 2 bases, with 9 bases remaining between them. The CDR3 sequence: CASTRQGNQPQHF. In nucleotides, the CDR3 is TGTGCCAGCACCAGACAGGGCAATCAGCCCCAGCATTTT.

The chain uses TRBV24-1 and TRBJ2-4, with 9 bases matching TRBD1. Germline loops: CDR1 KGHDR, CDR2 SFDVKD. The CDR3 consists of 16 residues. J was trimmed by 6 bases and V by 3 bases; bases with no gene match: 8. The CDR3 protein is CATSDHRGQSGNIQYF. In DNA form, the CDR3 reads TGTGCCACCAGTGATCACAGGGGGCAGAGTGGAAACATTCAGTACTTC.

The gene calls are TRBV28 and TRBJ2-7; 11 nucleotides agree with TRBD2. Germline V CDR1 and CDR2: MDHEN, SYDVKM. Trimming removed 3 bases from V and 6 bases from J; junction bases left unmatched: 7. The CDR3 is made up of 15 amino acids. CDR3 nucleotides: TGTGCCAGCAGTTTCACTAGCGGGAGAAGGAGCGAGCAGTACTTC. This translates into CASSFTSGRRSEQYF.

Remarks on this clonotype: The junction and the germline gene differ at one end; a read error may be behind it. The rearrangement links TRBV5-3 to TRBJ1-1, with 9 bases aligning to TRBD1. TRBV5-3 belongs to the ORF category, with a function that is uncertain. This CDR3 is built from 14 residues. The CDR3 region has the DNA TGTGCCAGCAGCTTGACAGGGGGACGTACTGAAGCTTTCTTT. Protein sequence: CASSLTGGRTEAFF.

The sample holds a few counts of this clonotype. The V and J genes are TRBV7-8 and TRBJ1-2; 7 bases agree with TRBD1. The CDR3 spans 15 residues. Trimming at V came to 5 bases and at J to 8 bases, leaving 14 bases not matched to a gene. The germline gives CDR1 SGHVS, CDR2 FQNEAQ. CDR3 bases: TGTGCCAGCAGCCGCGGGACAGCAGGAGTCGGCGGCTACACCTTC. Residues: CASSRGTAGVGGYTF.

The chain carries TRBV11-2 and TRBJ1-1; D ambiguous. Germline V CDR1 and CDR2: SGHAT, FQNNGV. Deletions cut 4 bases from V and 3 bases from J, with 9 bases between. The CDR3 consists of 13 residues. CDR3 protein: CASSYMIDTEAFF. The CDR3 DNA is TGTGCCAGCAGCTACATGATCGACACTGAAGCTTTCTTT.